This is a list of T cell receptor beta chains from one sample in a study of read filtering for tumor transcriptome and immune sequencing. TCRdb ran MiXCR on the reads and lists one entry per CDR3 protein. The sample holds roughly 18,000 distinct CDR3 sequences; approximately 24% are singletons and the top ten take approximately 25%. The sample comprised a population of CD138-negative cells sorted from bone marrow. The receptor source for this set is a donor at least 40 years old with multiple myeloma. The CDR3 runs from the conserved cysteine through the conserved F or W. The D gene is left open where the match is weak. Rows may omit the clone size; those that give it use once, few, many or a size class.

TRBJ1-1,TRBV10-2,-,-,TGCGCCAGCAGTGAACTGAACACTGAAGCTTTCTTT,CASSELNTEAFF
TRBJ2-2,TRBV28,few,TRBD2,TGTGCCAGCAGTTCCATAGCGGGAGGAACCGGGGAGCTGTTTTTT,CASSSIAGGTGELFF
TRBJ2-1,TRBV4-1,many,TRBD1,TGCGCCAGCAGCCAAGATGGGACAGTGTACAATGAGCAGTTCTTC,CASSQDGTVYNEQFF
TRBJ2-1,TRBV10-3,-,-,TGTGCCATCAGTGAGTTCGAGACTAGGGTGAATGAGCAGTTCTTC,CAISEFETRVNEQFF
TRBJ2-2,TRBV28,-,TRBD1,TGTGCCAGCAGTTCCCCCCGGACAGGGGGCGCGGTCGGGGAGCTGTTTTTT,CASSSPRTGGAVGELFF
TRBJ2-7,TRBV7-2,many,-,TGTGCCAGCAGCCGAGTGTACGGGAGCTCCTACGAGCAGTACTTC,CASSRVYGSSYEQYF
TRBJ2-7,TRBV20-1,-,TRBD2,TGCAGTGCTCCTATCCCCGGGACTAGCGGGTGGTACGAGCAGTACTTC,CSAPIPGTSGWYEQYF
TRBJ1-1,TRBV28,few,-,TGTGCCAGCAGTTTAACTTCGACAGGCAACACTGAAGCTTTCTTT,CASSLTSTGNTEAFF
TRBJ1-1,TRBV10-2,-,-,TGCGCCAGCAGCCCTGGGATGAACACTGAAGCTTTCTTT,CASSPGMNTEAFF
TRBJ2-2,TRBV9,many,-,TGTGCCAGCAGCGGACTGGCGACCGAGCTGTTTTTT,CASSGLATELFF
TRBJ2-3,TRBV7-2,many,-,TGTGCCAGCAGCACCCGCGAGAAGTTCCCGCAGTATTTT,CASSTREKFPQYF
TRBJ2-3,TRBV15,many,-,TGTGCCACCAGCAGCGCGCAGGCGGGGCGCACAGATACGCAGTATTTT,CATSSAQAGRTDTQYF
TRBJ2-7,TRBV29-1,-,TRBD1,TGCAGCGTTGAAGATCGAGGGACAGGGATCTACGAGCAGTACTTC,CSVEDRGTGIYEQYF
TRBJ2-2,TRBV7-3,many,-,TGTGCCAGCAGCTTAGCGGGGAACACCGGGGAGCTGTTTTTT,CASSLAGNTGELFF
TRBJ2-5,TRBV11-3,few,-,TGTGCCAGCAGCGCCGGGGGTCAGGGGGAGACCCAGTACTTC,CASSAGGQGETQYF
TRBJ2-1,TRBV4-1,-,-,TGCGCCAGCAGCCAGCTCAGCGCCACCTACAATGGGCAGTTCTTC,CASSQLSATYNGQFF
TRBJ2-4,TRBV10-3,medium-sized,-,TGTGCCATCAGTGAGTCGGATATCAAAAACATTCAGTACTTC,CAISESDIKNIQYF
TRBJ2-1,TRBV7-9,-,-,TGTGCCAGCAGCTCCGGGTCTTACAATGAGCAGTTCTTC,CASSSGSYNEQFF
TRBJ2-6,TRBV25-1,-,-,TGTGCCAGCAGTGAATACGGCGGCTCTGGGGCCAACGTCCTGACTTTC,CASSEYGGSGANVLTF
TRBJ2-5,TRBV7-9,few,TRBD2,TGTGCCAGCAGTATTTTTGCGCGGGAGTATGAGACCCAGTACTTC,CASSIFAREYETQYF
TRBJ2-3,TRBV28,many,TRBD2,TGTGCCAGCAGTTTGTTGCTAGCGGGAAGCACAGATACGCAGTATTTT,CASSLLLAGSTDTQYF
TRBJ2-3,TRBV2,medium-sized,TRBD2,TGTGCCAGCAGTTCTAGCGGACCCACAGATACGCAGTATTTT,CASSSSGPTDTQYF
TRBJ2-4,TRBV7-9,-,-,TGTGCCAGCAACCGCTCAACAATAGCCAAAAACATTCAGTACTTC,CASNRSTIAKNIQYF